Shown below are 13 T cell receptor beta chains from a single sample sequenced in a study of cytomegalovirus exposure and HLA in healthy donors. The PCR contained 60 Vbeta and 13 Jbeta primers. The protocol was immunoSEQ multiplex PCR, while the TCRdb copy is restricted to in-frame clones and leaves out a portion. The sample has approximately 200,000 clones, approximately 79% seen once; the top ten hold 1.6%. Material: PBMCs. The receptors were gathered from a woman aged 18-29 years in good health and CMV-seronegative.

This clone was seen a few times. The same CDR3 also results from other DNA sequences found in this sample. V gene TRBV4-1 combines with J gene TRBJ2-7; D is perhaps TRBD2 (5 bases). The CDR3 extends over 13 amino acids. From germline, CDR1 is MGHRA and CDR2 YSYEKL. V lost 0 bases and J lost 3, with 6 bases in between. The CDR3, as DNA: TGCGCCAGCAGCCAAGATGGGAGCTACGAGCAGTACTTC. As protein: CASSQDGSYEQYF.

This clone was counted once. The V and J genes are TRBV6-5 and TRBJ2-3; 7 nucleotides match TRBD1. The CDR3 sequence is 15 residues long. The ends lost 6 bases at V and 3 bases at J; junction bases unmatched: 9. In germline, CDR1 is MNHEY, CDR2 SVGAGI. DNA for the CDR3: TGTGCCAGCAGGCCACAAGGGGGCCGGACAGATACGCAGTATTTT. Translated, it gives CASRPQGGRTDTQYF.

The chain recombines TRBV10-1 with TRBJ2-1; unclear D gene. The CDR3 covers 13 residues. Germline V gene lookup returns CDR1 WNHNN and CDR2 SYGVQD (reference sequence). The V end lost 3 bases, the J end lost 12 bases, and 15 bases lay between the germline ends. This CDR3 reads CASSDLPIGGQFF. In DNA, the CDR3 is TGCGCCAGCAGTGATCTCCCCATCGGTGGGCAGTTCTTC.

The rearrangement links TRBV19 to TRBJ1-5; tentative D call: TRBD1 (5 bases). Germline V CDR1 and CDR2: LNHDA, SQIVND (reference sequence). The CDR3 spans 17 residues. V was clipped by 6 bases and J by 1 base, with 19 bases between them. This CDR3 reads CASRTMGSGNSNQPQHF. The CDR3 DNA reads TGTGCCAGTAGAACCATGGGGTCAGGGAACAGCAATCAGCCCCAGCATTTT.

The CDR3 sequence is CASRTGENTGELFF. The CDR3 DNA follows: TGTGCCAGTCGGACAGGGGAAAACACCGGGGAGCTGTTTTTT. V and J are TRBV19 and TRBJ2-2; 9 bases line up with TRBD1. The CDR3 consists of 14 residues. Germline trimming cut 8 bases from V and 2 bases from J; bases unmatched to any gene: 3. Germline lookup yields CDR1 LNHDA and CDR2 SQIVND (reference sequence).

V is TRBV7-2 and J is TRBJ2-1, with 8 bases matching TRBD1. CDR3 length: 16 residues. V lost 2 bases and J lost 5; bases outside the gene matches: 8. From germline, CDR1 is SGHTA and CDR2 FQGNSA. CDR3 in DNA: TGTGCCAGCAGCTTATGGGGAACGACAGGGGACAATGAGCAGTTCTTC. It is translated as CASSLWGTTGDNEQFF. Looking up the rest from reference TRBV7-2 and TRBJ2-1 gives the full variable domain: GAGVSQSPSNKVTEKGKDVELRCDPISGHTALYWYRQSLGQGLEFLIYFQGNSAPDKSGLPSDRFSAERTGGSVSTLTIQRTQQEDSAVYLCASSLWGTTGDNEQFFGPGTRLTVL.

This chain links TRBV14 with TRBJ1-2; no clear D gene. The CDR3 is 15 amino acids. V gave up 1 base and J gave up 6 bases, with 15 bases separating them. The germline gives CDR1 SGHDN, CDR2 FVKESK. CDR3: CASSQVGLSGHGYTF. The CDR3, as DNA: TGTGCCAGCAGCCAAGTGGGCCTAAGTGGCCATGGCTACACCTTC. The variable domain in full, completed from reference TRBV14 and TRBJ1-2, reads EAGVTQFPSHSVIEKGQTVTLRCDPISGHDNLYWYRRVMGKEIKFLLHFVKESKQDESGMPNNRFLAERTGGTYSTLKVQPAELEDSGVYFCASSQVGLSGHGYTFGSGTRLTVV.

The chain joins TRBV30 to TRBJ2-2; 9 bases fit TRBD2. The germline V gene encodes CDR1 GTSNPN and CDR2 SVGIG (reference sequence). J was trimmed by 3 bases and V by 3 bases; bases with no gene match: 5. The CDR3 sequence is 15 residues long. The CDR3 loop is CAWSWAGGDTGELFF. Here the CDR3 DNA reads TGTGCCTGGAGCTGGGCGGGAGGGGACACCGGGGAGCTGTTTTTT.

The gene calls are TRBV4-1 and TRBJ1-2, with 10 bases matching TRBD1. V was clipped by 1 base and J by 4 bases; unmatched bases: 3. In germline, CDR1 is MGHRA, CDR2 YSYEKL. This CDR3 is built from 15 residues. DNA for the CDR3: TGCGCCAGCAGCCAAGGACAGGGGGCGTTCTATGGCTACACCTTC. Protein: CASSQGQGAFYGYTF.

The chain employs TRBV30 and TRBJ1-1; a weak D match, TRBD1 (5 bases). V lost 6 bases and J 1 base, leaving 9 bases between the germline ends. The CDR3 has 12 residues. CDR1 is GTSNPN, CDR2 SVGIG, per germline (reference sequence). The CDR3 reads CACYTGNTEAFF. CDR3 sequence (DNA): TGTGCCTGCTATACAGGGAACACTGAAGCTTTCTTT.

Here the CDR3 reads CASSWTGMSNQPQHF. CDR3 nucleotide sequence: TGTGCCAGCAGTTGGACAGGGATGAGCAATCAGCCCCAGCATTTT. The gene calls are TRBV28 and TRBJ1-5; 8 positions match TRBD1. Germline CDR1 MDHEN, CDR2 SYDVKM. The CDR3 is made up of 15 amino acids. V was pared by 4 bases and J by 1 base, with 3 bases of the junction left unmatched.

In its sample, this clone was seen a few times. The rearrangement uses TRBV19 and TRBJ2-1; weak D call: TRBD2 (5 bases). This CDR3 is built from 12 residues. The germline CDR1 and CDR2 sequences are LNHDA and SQIVND (reference sequence). The CDR3 sequence: CGCRGLNNEQFF. DNA of the CDR3: TGTGGGTGCCGGGGTTTGAACAATGAGCAGTTCTTC.

The rearrangement uses TRBV19 and TRBJ2-5; 12 nucleotides align to TRBD2. The CDR3 is 15 residues long. The germline gives CDR1 LNHDA, CDR2 SQIVND (reference sequence). With V trimmed by 7 bases and J by 2 bases, 5 bases remained unmatched. The CDR3: CASIRTSGAQETQYF. CDR3 DNA: TGTGCCAGTATCCGGACTAGCGGGGCACAAGAGACCCAGTACTTC.